These 6 T cell receptor beta chains were all obtained from the same sample, sequenced in a study of Graves' ophthalmopathy and Graves' hyperthyroidism. For repertoire sequencing, the TCR beta CDR3 regions were amplified from RNA transcripts. The first round was an RT-PCR with HTBI primers, and the second round was a multiplex PCR. One entry per CDR3 protein results from TCRdb running MiXCR on the multiplex PCR reads. This table holds 560,000 or so distinct CDR3 sequences, 35% to 45% found once. The sequenced sample was peripheral blood or thyroid tissue (not recorded which). The receptor set was obtained from an adult man with Graves' hyperthyroidism.

This clonotype was seen ten or more times. The chain joins TRBV12-3 or TRBV12-4 to TRBJ1-1, with 7 positions matching TRBD1. Trimming cost V 7 bases and J 6 bases; bases outside gene matches: 8. The CDR3 extends over 13 amino acids. CDR3 amino acids: CASTPPDRSEAFF. In DNA, the CDR3 is TGTGCCAGCACCCCACCGGACAGGTCTGAAGCTTTCTTT.

This clonotype came up many times. The rearrangement joins TRBV7-2 to TRBJ2-7; 7 bases match TRBD1. This CDR3 is built from 14 residues. Losses at the gene ends were 5 bases for V and 2 bases for J; bases not matched to a gene: 6. Germline V gene data show CDR1 as SGHTA and CDR2 as FQGNSA. CDR3 coding DNA: TGTGCCAGCAGCCGGACAGGTCCTCCCTACGAGCAGTACTTC. Encoded protein: CASSRTGPPYEQYF.

Note on this clonotype: In this CDR3 the conserved last residue, phenylalanine or tryptophan, is missing, so a read error is likely. It is unclear where the CDR3 begins or ends on the DNA, so no DNA is shown, and the CDR3 is as TCRdb lists it. The V and J genes are TRBV12-3 or TRBV12-4 and TRBJ1-2. From its first to its last residue, the CDR3 has 8 amino acids. CDR3 residues: CASSSGST.

This clonotype occurred many times. The genes are TRBV29-1 and TRBJ2-2, with D possibly TRBD1 on 6 matching bases. The CDR3 runs to 13 residues. Trimming pared 6 bases from V and 2 bases from J, leaving 10 bases between. Germline CDR1 reads SQVTM; CDR2 reads ANQGSEA. CDR3 bases: TGCAGCGTCTGGACAGATAACACCGGGGAGCTGTTTTTT. Translating it yields CSVWTDNTGELFF.

This clonotype has only a few counts. This may be a read error: a much more frequent sequence differs by one nucleotide. The rearrangement links TRBV2 to TRBJ1-2, with D unclear. CDR1 and CDR2 (germline): SNHLY, FYNNEI. The CDR3 sequence is 12 residues long. In DNA form, the CDR3 reads TGTGCCGGCAGCAGCCCCAACTATGGCTACACCTTC. Amino acids: CAGSSPNYGYTF.

The chain has TRBV7-9 and TRBJ2-2; D is possibly TRBD2 (6 bases). The germline V gene has CDR1 SEHNR and CDR2 FQNEAQ (reference sequence). V lost 1 base and J 7 bases, leaving 10 bases between the germline ends. The CDR3 covers 14 residues. This CDR3 reads CASSLEGRGGELFF. The CDR3 bases are TGTGCCAGCAGCTTAGAGGGGCGGGGCGGGGAGCTGTTTTTT.